Listed below are T cell receptor beta chains from one sample, sequenced in a study of blood T cell repertoires in COVID-19. This table comes from immunoSEQ multiplex PCR, and its TCRdb copy is limited to in-frame clones, with some not included. Of 150,000 to 200,000 clones listed, approximately 82% were seen once; the top ten hold 6.5% to 7%. Sequenced input: peripheral blood. Source of these receptors: a human donor with acute or convalescent COVID-19. The donor label of this sample is uncertain. Each CDR3 is given with its conserved first and last residue. The D gene is left open where the match is weak. Expanded clones get a size class; other rows say once, few or many, or leave the size out.

j_call: TRBJ1-4
clone_size: -
d_call: -
v_call: TRBV6-1
cdr3_length: 16
cdr3_aa: CASSEALGRTNEKLFF
cdr3_nt: TGTGCCAGCAGTGAAGCGCTAGGGAGGACTAATGAAAAACTGTTTTTT

j_call: TRBJ1-1
clone_size: few
d_call: TRBD1
v_call: TRBV2
cdr3_length: 13
cdr3_aa: CASHPDRGGEAFF
cdr3_nt: TGTGCCAGCCACCCTGACAGGGGCGGTGAAGCTTTCTTT

j_call: TRBJ2-7
clone_size: few
d_call: -
v_call: TRBV4-2
cdr3_length: 13
cdr3_aa: CASSQVQGYEQYF
cdr3_nt: TGTGCCAGCAGCCAAGTTCAGGGTTACGAGCAGTACTTC

j_call: TRBJ1-1
clone_size: -
d_call: -
v_call: TRBV5-4
cdr3_length: 12
cdr3_aa: CASSLGGLEAFF
cdr3_nt: TGTGCCAGCAGCTTGGGGGGACTTGAAGCTTTCTTT

j_call: TRBJ1-1
clone_size: -
d_call: -
v_call: TRBV11-2
cdr3_length: 12
cdr3_aa: CASSLQGSGTFF
cdr3_nt: TGTGCCAGCAGCTTACAGGGATCTGGGACTTTCTTT

j_call: TRBJ1-1
clone_size: -
d_call: -
v_call: TRBV11-2
cdr3_length: 11
cdr3_aa: CASSKTGIAFF
cdr3_nt: TGTGCCAGCAGCAAGACAGGAATAGCTTTCTTT

j_call: TRBJ2-5
clone_size: -
d_call: TRBD2
v_call: TRBV30
cdr3_length: 12
cdr3_aa: CASLPGGETQYF
cdr3_nt: TGTGCCAGCCTCCCGGGGGGGGAGACCCAGTACTTC

j_call: TRBJ1-2
clone_size: -
d_call: -
v_call: TRBV3-1/TRBV3-2
cdr3_length: 17
cdr3_aa: CASTPGTQLQNNYGYTF
cdr3_nt: TGTGCCAGCACCCCAGGGACTCAACTGCAAAACAACTATGGCTACACCTTC

j_call: TRBJ2-5
clone_size: -
d_call: -
v_call: TRBV5-1
cdr3_length: 13
cdr3_aa: CASSLQGAETQYF
cdr3_nt: TGCGCCAGCAGCTTGCAAGGGGCAGAGACCCAGTACTTC

j_call: TRBJ1-2
clone_size: -
d_call: -
v_call: TRBV9
cdr3_length: 15
cdr3_aa: CASSVAPGYNYGYTF
cdr3_nt: TGTGCCAGCAGCGTAGCCCCAGGGTATAACTATGGCTACACCTTC

j_call: TRBJ2-2
clone_size: -
d_call: TRBD1
v_call: TRBV18
cdr3_length: 14
cdr3_aa: CASSPGTGTGELFF
cdr3_nt: TGTGCCAGCTCACCAGGGACAGGGACCGGGGAGCTGTTTTTT

j_call: TRBJ2-2
clone_size: -
d_call: -
v_call: TRBV4-3
cdr3_length: 16
cdr3_aa: CASSQRQSPNTGELFF
cdr3_nt: TGCGCCAGCAGCCAGAGACAGAGCCCGAACACCGGGGAGCTGTTTTTT

j_call: TRBJ1-1
clone_size: -
d_call: -
v_call: TRBV12-3/TRBV12-4
cdr3_length: 13
cdr3_aa: CASSWGDYTEAFF
cdr3_nt: TGTGCCAGCAGTTGGGGGGACTACACTGAAGCTTTCTTT

j_call: TRBJ1-4
clone_size: -
d_call: -
v_call: TRBV25-1
cdr3_length: 13
cdr3_aa: CASSAWGVEKLFF
cdr3_nt: TGTGCCAGCAGTGCATGGGGAGTCGAAAAACTGTTTTTT

j_call: TRBJ2-1
clone_size: -
d_call: TRBD2
v_call: TRBV6-5
cdr3_length: 15
cdr3_aa: CASSYQGLAGAEQFF
cdr3_nt: TGTGCCAGCAGTTACCAGGGACTAGCGGGAGCCGAGCAGTTCTTC

j_call: TRBJ1-5
clone_size: -
d_call: -
v_call: TRBV19
cdr3_length: 13
cdr3_aa: CASQSQGYQPQHF
cdr3_nt: TGTGCCAGCCAGAGTCAGGGGTATCAGCCCCAGCATTTT

j_call: TRBJ2-3
clone_size: -
d_call: TRBD2
v_call: TRBV4-1
cdr3_length: 14
cdr3_aa: CASSHPGRSDTQYF
cdr3_nt: TGCGCCAGCAGCCATCCCGGGAGGTCAGATACGCAGTATTTT

j_call: TRBJ1-5
clone_size: few
d_call: TRBD1
v_call: TRBV9
cdr3_length: 16
cdr3_aa: CASSVDPTGNGQPQHF
cdr3_nt: TGTGCCAGCAGCGTGGACCCGACAGGGAATGGCCAGCCCCAGCATTTT

j_call: TRBJ2-7
clone_size: -
d_call: TRBD1
v_call: TRBV19
cdr3_length: 12
cdr3_aa: CASSPTGAEQYF
cdr3_nt: TGTGCCAGTAGCCCGACAGGGGCCGAGCAGTACTTC

j_call: TRBJ2-7
clone_size: -
d_call: -
v_call: TRBV9
cdr3_length: 16
cdr3_aa: CASTPDPRTATYEQYF
cdr3_nt: TGTGCCAGCACCCCAGACCCCCGGACAGCAACCTACGAGCAGTACTTC

j_call: TRBJ2-1
clone_size: -
d_call: TRBD2
v_call: TRBV6-4
cdr3_length: 17
cdr3_aa: CASSGLLSGSTPNEQFF
cdr3_nt: TGTGCCAGCAGTGGCCTCCTTAGCGGGAGCACCCCCAATGAGCAGTTCTTC

j_call: TRBJ1-3
clone_size: once
d_call: -
v_call: TRBV30
cdr3_length: 16
cdr3_aa: CAWKAQGLSSGNTIYF
cdr3_nt: TGTGCCTGGAAGGCCCAGGGGTTAAGCTCTGGAAACACCATATATTTT

j_call: TRBJ1-1
clone_size: -
d_call: -
v_call: TRBV6-6
cdr3_length: 15
cdr3_aa: CASMTSSVQNTEAFF
cdr3_nt: TGTGCCAGCATGACTTCAAGCGTTCAGAACACTGAAGCTTTCTTT

j_call: TRBJ1-2
clone_size: -
d_call: -
v_call: TRBV27
cdr3_length: 13
cdr3_aa: CASSFGVSYGYTF
cdr3_nt: TGTGCCAGCAGTTTCGGGGTGAGCTATGGCTACACCTTC

j_call: TRBJ1-5
clone_size: -
d_call: -
v_call: TRBV19
cdr3_length: 16
cdr3_aa: CASSIVPPSLRQPQHF
cdr3_nt: TGTGCCAGTAGTATCGTGCCCCCCAGTTTACGACAGCCCCAGCATTTT

j_call: TRBJ2-7
clone_size: -
d_call: TRBD1
v_call: TRBV4-1
cdr3_length: 16
cdr3_aa: CASSQVPGQGSYEQYF
cdr3_nt: TGCGCCAGCAGCCAAGTACCGGGACAGGGATCCTACGAGCAGTACTTC

j_call: TRBJ2-7
clone_size: once
d_call: TRBD2
v_call: TRBV6-1
cdr3_length: 15
cdr3_aa: CASSEVASGSYEQYF
cdr3_nt: TGTGCCAGCAGTGAAGTCGCTAGCGGGAGCTACGAGCAGTACTTC

j_call: TRBJ2-2
clone_size: -
d_call: TRBD2
v_call: TRBV6-5
cdr3_length: 15
cdr3_aa: CASRQRESNTGELFF
cdr3_nt: TGTGCCAGCAGACAGCGGGAGTCGAACACCGGGGAGCTGTTTTTT

j_call: TRBJ2-3
clone_size: -
d_call: -
v_call: TRBV5-1
cdr3_length: 16
cdr3_aa: CASRSLTGGDADTQYF
cdr3_nt: TGCGCCAGCAGGAGCCTTACAGGGGGGGACGCAGATACGCAGTATTTT

j_call: TRBJ2-6
clone_size: -
d_call: -
v_call: TRBV2
cdr3_length: 16
cdr3_aa: CASSEGAAGGANVLTF
cdr3_nt: TGTGCCAGCAGTGAGGGCGCAGCTGGGGGGGCCAACGTCCTGACTTTC

j_call: TRBJ1-2
clone_size: -
d_call: -
v_call: TRBV30
cdr3_length: 14
cdr3_aa: CAWSGGGADYGYTF
cdr3_nt: TGTGCCTGGAGTGGCGGGGGCGCGGACTATGGCTACACCTTC

j_call: TRBJ2-7
clone_size: few
d_call: -
v_call: TRBV10-1
cdr3_length: 14
cdr3_aa: CASSGQGPSYEQYF
cdr3_nt: TGCGCCAGCAGTGGTCAGGGTCCCTCCTACGAGCAGTACTTC

j_call: TRBJ2-4
clone_size: -
d_call: -
v_call: TRBV29-1
cdr3_length: 14
cdr3_aa: CSVVKGVAGNIQYF
cdr3_nt: TGCAGCGTTGTAAAGGGGGTGGCTGGGAACATTCAGTACTTC

j_call: TRBJ2-4
clone_size: -
d_call: -
v_call: TRBV19
cdr3_length: 13
cdr3_aa: CASSSRDLNIQYF
cdr3_nt: TGTGCCAGTAGTAGCAGGGATTTGAACATTCAGTACTTC

j_call: TRBJ1-1
clone_size: -
d_call: -
v_call: TRBV12-3/TRBV12-4
cdr3_length: 13
cdr3_aa: CASALTENTEAFF
cdr3_nt: TGTGCCAGCGCCCTGACAGAGAACACTGAAGCTTTCTTT

j_call: TRBJ2-6
clone_size: -
d_call: TRBD1
v_call: TRBV27
cdr3_length: 16
cdr3_aa: CASSQLTGAGANVLTF
cdr3_nt: TGTGCCAGCAGTCAATTGACAGGGGCTGGGGCCAACGTCCTGACTTTC

j_call: TRBJ1-2
clone_size: -
d_call: TRBD1
v_call: TRBV5-1
cdr3_length: 15
cdr3_aa: CASSLAGTGVDGYTF
cdr3_nt: TGCGCCAGCAGCTTGGCCGGGACAGGGGTCGATGGCTACACCTTC

j_call: TRBJ1-4
clone_size: -
d_call: TRBD1
v_call: TRBV25-1
cdr3_length: 14
cdr3_aa: CASSYRGRDEKLFF
cdr3_nt: TGTGCCAGCAGCTACAGGGGGCGGGATGAAAAACTGTTTTTT

j_call: TRBJ1-2
clone_size: -
d_call: TRBD1
v_call: TRBV5-4
cdr3_length: 15
cdr3_aa: CASSLRQGTAYGYTF
cdr3_nt: TGTGCCAGCAGCCTCCGACAGGGGACGGCCTATGGCTACACCTTC

j_call: TRBJ1-3
clone_size: -
d_call: TRBD1
v_call: TRBV10-3
cdr3_length: 13
cdr3_aa: CAITGGPGNTIYF
cdr3_nt: TGTGCCATAACAGGGGGCCCTGGAAACACCATATATTTT

j_call: TRBJ2-3
clone_size: few
d_call: TRBD2
v_call: TRBV28
cdr3_length: 15
cdr3_aa: CASWGERERGDTQYF
cdr3_nt: TGTGCCAGCTGGGGGGAGCGGGAGAGAGGAGATACGCAGTATTTT

j_call: TRBJ2-7
clone_size: -
d_call: TRBD1
v_call: TRBV7-7
cdr3_length: 13
cdr3_aa: CASSRDRGYEQYF
cdr3_nt: TGTGCCAGCAGCCGGGACAGGGGGTACGAGCAGTACTTC

j_call: TRBJ1-1
clone_size: -
d_call: -
v_call: TRBV27
cdr3_length: 15
cdr3_aa: CASSLFFPLGGEAFF
cdr3_nt: TGTGCCAGCAGTTTATTTTTTCCGTTAGGGGGTGAAGCTTTCTTT

j_call: TRBJ1-5
clone_size: -
d_call: -
v_call: TRBV6-1
cdr3_length: 14
cdr3_aa: CASSDGYSNQPQHF
cdr3_nt: TGTGCCAGCAGTGACGGGTATAGCAATCAGCCCCAGCATTTT

j_call: TRBJ2-5
clone_size: -
d_call: -
v_call: TRBV29-1
cdr3_length: 15
cdr3_aa: CSVVVPGGSQETQYF
cdr3_nt: TGCAGCGTTGTAGTCCCCGGAGGGTCCCAAGAGACCCAGTACTTC

j_call: TRBJ2-7
clone_size: -
d_call: -
v_call: TRBV29-1
cdr3_length: 13
cdr3_aa: CSVELQASYEQYF
cdr3_nt: TGCAGCGTTGAATTACAGGCCTCCTACGAGCAGTACTTC

j_call: TRBJ2-3
clone_size: -
d_call: TRBD1
v_call: TRBV27
cdr3_length: 14
cdr3_aa: CASTRQGAADTQYF
cdr3_nt: TGTGCCAGCACCCGACAGGGGGCGGCAGATACGCAGTATTTT

j_call: TRBJ1-2
clone_size: -
d_call: -
v_call: TRBV19
cdr3_length: 16
cdr3_aa: CASSIATGRRLYGYTF
cdr3_nt: TGTGCCAGTAGTATCGCGACAGGCCGACGTCTCTATGGCTACACCTTC

j_call: TRBJ2-5
clone_size: -
d_call: -
v_call: TRBV7-2
cdr3_length: 13
cdr3_aa: CASRPGTRETQYF
cdr3_nt: TGTGCCAGCAGACCCGGGACTCGGGAGACCCAGTACTTC

j_call: TRBJ2-3
clone_size: -
d_call: TRBD2
v_call: TRBV3-1/TRBV3-2
cdr3_length: 16
cdr3_aa: CASSQDVGARGVTQYF
cdr3_nt: TGTGCCAGCAGCCAAGACGTAGGGGCCCGGGGGGTTACGCAGTATTTT

j_call: TRBJ2-7
clone_size: -
d_call: -
v_call: TRBV9
cdr3_length: 15
cdr3_aa: CASSVGGGLAPEQYF
cdr3_nt: TGTGCCAGCAGCGTAGGGGGCGGTTTGGCGCCCGAGCAGTACTTC

j_call: TRBJ2-7
clone_size: -
d_call: -
v_call: TRBV30
cdr3_length: 13
cdr3_aa: CAFRQTQTYEQYF
cdr3_nt: TGTGCCTTTCGACAGACCCAGACCTACGAGCAGTACTTC

j_call: TRBJ1-1
clone_size: -
d_call: -
v_call: TRBV19
cdr3_length: 14
cdr3_aa: CASSIGGGVTEAFF
cdr3_nt: TGTGCCAGTAGTATAGGAGGAGGGGTGACTGAAGCTTTCTTT

j_call: TRBJ1-1
clone_size: -
d_call: TRBD1
v_call: TRBV7-9
cdr3_length: 15
cdr3_aa: CASTPGDRANTEAFF
cdr3_nt: TGTGCCAGCACCCCTGGGGACAGGGCGAACACTGAAGCTTTCTTT

j_call: TRBJ1-5
clone_size: -
d_call: -
v_call: TRBV7-2
cdr3_length: 14
cdr3_aa: CASSRDFSNQPQHF
cdr3_nt: TGTGCCAGCAGCCGGGACTTTAGCAATCAGCCCCAGCATTTT

j_call: TRBJ1-2
clone_size: few
d_call: -
v_call: TRBV29-1
cdr3_length: 14
cdr3_aa: CSVEEGEGFYGYTF
cdr3_nt: TGCAGCGTTGAGGAGGGGGAGGGCTTCTATGGCTACACCTTC

j_call: TRBJ2-1
clone_size: few
d_call: TRBD2
v_call: TRBV7-2
cdr3_length: 15
cdr3_aa: CASSFLAGERNEQFF
cdr3_nt: TGTGCCAGCAGCTTTCTAGCGGGAGAGAGGAATGAGCAGTTCTTC

j_call: TRBJ2-1
clone_size: -
d_call: TRBD1
v_call: TRBV18
cdr3_length: 17
cdr3_aa: CASSPTVGQGSYNEQFF
cdr3_nt: TGTGCCAGCTCACCGACGGTCGGACAGGGAAGCTACAATGAGCAGTTCTTC

j_call: TRBJ1-3
clone_size: few
d_call: -
v_call: TRBV3-1/TRBV3-2
cdr3_length: 14
cdr3_aa: CASSQQTTGNTIYF
cdr3_nt: TGTGCCAGCAGCCAACAGACTACTGGAAACACCATATATTTT

j_call: TRBJ2-5
clone_size: once
d_call: -
v_call: TRBV5-4
cdr3_length: 16
cdr3_aa: CASSITGGMNEETQYF
cdr3_nt: TGTGCCAGCAGCATAACTGGGGGGATGAACGAAGAAACCCAGTACTTC